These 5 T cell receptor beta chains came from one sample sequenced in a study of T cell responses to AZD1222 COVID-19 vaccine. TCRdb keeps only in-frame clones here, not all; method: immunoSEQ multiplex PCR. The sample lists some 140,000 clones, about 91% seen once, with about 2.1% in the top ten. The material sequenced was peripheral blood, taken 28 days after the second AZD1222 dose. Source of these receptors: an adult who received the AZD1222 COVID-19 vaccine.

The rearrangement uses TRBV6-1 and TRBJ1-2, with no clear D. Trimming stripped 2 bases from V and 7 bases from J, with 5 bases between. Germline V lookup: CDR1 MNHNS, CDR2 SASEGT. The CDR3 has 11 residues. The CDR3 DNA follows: TGTGCCAGCAGTGAATGGGGTGGCTACACCTTC. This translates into CASSEWGGYTF.

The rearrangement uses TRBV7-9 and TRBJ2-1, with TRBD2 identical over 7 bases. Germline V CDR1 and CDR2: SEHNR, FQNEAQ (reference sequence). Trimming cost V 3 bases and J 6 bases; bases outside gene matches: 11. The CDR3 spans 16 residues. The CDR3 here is CASSFGEGTWGNEQFF. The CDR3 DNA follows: TGTGCCAGCAGCTTCGGGGAGGGGACTTGGGGCAATGAGCAGTTCTTC. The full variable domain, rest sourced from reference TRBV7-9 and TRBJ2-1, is DTGVSQNPRHKITKRGQNVTFRCDPISEHNRLYWYRQTLGQGPEFLTYFQNEAQLEKSRLLSDRFSAERPKGSFSTLEIQRTEQGDSAMYLCASSFGEGTWGNEQFFGPGTRLTVL.

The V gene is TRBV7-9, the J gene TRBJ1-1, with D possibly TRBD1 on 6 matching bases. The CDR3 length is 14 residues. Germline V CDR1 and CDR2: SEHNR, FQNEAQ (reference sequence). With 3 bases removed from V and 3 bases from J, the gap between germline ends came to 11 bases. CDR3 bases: TGTGCCAGCAGCTTCACAGGGATTGACACTGAAGCTTTCTTT. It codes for CASSFTGIDTEAFF. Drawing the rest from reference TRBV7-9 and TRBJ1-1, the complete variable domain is DTGVSQNPRHKITKRGQNVTFRCDPISEHNRLYWYRQTLGQGPEFLTYFQNEAQLEKSRLLSDRFSAERPKGSFSTLEIQRTEQGDSAMYLCASSFTGIDTEAFFGQGTRLTVV.

Here the CDR3 reads CASSARDRGRTGELFF. CDR3 nucleotides: TGTGCCAGTAGTGCTCGGGACAGGGGGAGAACCGGGGAGCTGTTTTTT. V and J are TRBV19 and TRBJ2-2; TRBD1 matches 11 bases. Germline CDR1 is LNHDA and CDR2 is SQIVND (reference sequence). The V gene end was trimmed by 5 bases and the J gene end by 5 bases; junction bases not matched to a gene: 7. This CDR3 is 16 amino acids long.

The CDR3, as DNA: TGTGCCAGCAGTTACGCGAGTACCGGGGAGCTGTTTTTT. Translated: CASSYASTGELFF. The chain couples TRBV6-6 to TRBJ2-2; no definite D call. CDR1 and CDR2 from the germline V gene are MNHNY and SVGAGI (reference sequence). The CDR3 extends over 13 amino acids. V was trimmed by 2 bases and J by 5 bases, leaving 6 bases between them.